These 13 T cell receptor beta chains came from one sample sequenced in a study of shared clonotypes between healthy human individuals (TCRdb year 2020). The library relied on the immunoSEQ multiplex PCR assay. The table was pulled from immuneACCESS by TCRdb, which kept in-frame rearrangements only. Such tables lose some clones; where checked, under half of the loss comes from unresolved V genes, and the rest has no known cause. This sample is represented by about 1 million clones; more than 75% of them were singletons. The ten largest account for 0.52% of the sample. What was sequenced was memory CD4+ T cells from PBMCs. Taken with the paper, the label for cell subset or site translates to: CD45RA-negative fraction. These receptor sequences come from a man in his late teens or twenties in good health. Some clones in this sample may be carry-over from other donors' samples.

The chain carries TRBV4-1 and TRBJ2-1; 9 nucleotides agree with TRBD2. The CDR3 totals 18 residues. Germline lookup yields CDR1 MGHRA and CDR2 YSYEKL. With V trimmed by 1 base and J by 5 bases, 12 bases remained unmatched. The CDR3 nucleotides are TGCGCCAGCAGCCAAGGGTGGTCGGGAGCGGGAGGAGACAATGAGCAGTTCTTC. It codes for CASSQGWSGAGGDNEQFF.

This sequence joins TRBV18 and TRBJ1-1; 7 bases are a match to TRBD1. The germline V gene has CDR1 KGHSH and CDR2 LQKENI. J was trimmed by 2 bases and V by 5 bases; bases with no gene match: 11. The CDR3 spans 16 residues. The CDR3 loop reads CASSVGGTEANTEAFF. The CDR3 region has the DNA TGTGCCAGCTCAGTCGGCGGGACAGAGGCCAACACTGAAGCTTTCTTT.

With regard to this clone: The sample contains more than one DNA sequence encoding this CDR3. This chain links TRBV25-1 with TRBJ1-3; D unclear. Deletions cut 3 bases from V and 0 bases from J, with 9 bases between. CDR1 is MGHDK and CDR2 is SYGVNS in the germline V gene. The CDR3 contains 15 residues. The CDR3, as DNA: TGTGCCAGCAGTGATCCCCGGGGCTCTGGAAACACCATATATTTT. Protein: CASSDPRGSGNTIYF.

This rearrangement joins TRBV6-5 to TRBJ1-3; TRBD1 matches at 7 bases. This CDR3 is 13 amino acids long. Trimming removed 8 bases from V and 4 bases from J; junction bases left unmatched: 5. Germline lookup yields CDR1 MNHEY and CDR2 SVGAGI. DNA for the CDR3: TGTGCCAGCGTGAGGGGGCGCGGAAACACCATATATTTT. It yields the protein CASVRGRGNTIYF.

V is TRBV7-6 and J is TRBJ2-6, with 7 bases matching TRBD1. This CDR3 is built from 16 residues. J gave up 7 bases and V 5 bases, and 11 bases lay outside the gene matches. Germline CDR1 is SGHVS and CDR2 is FNYEAQ. CDR3 residues: CASSTPEKGAANVLTF. The CDR3, as DNA: TGTGCCAGCAGCACCCCGGAGAAGGGGGCAGCCAACGTCCTGACTTTC.

With respect to this clone: A much larger clone lies one base from this, so it may be a read error. This same CDR3 is encoded by further DNA sequences in the sample. The chain links TRBV11-3 to TRBJ2-3; no clear D. Germline CDR1 SGHNT, CDR2 YENEEA. This CDR3 has 13 residues. The ends were cut back, 1 base at V and 3 bases at J, with 5 bases in the middle. The chain's CDR3 is CASSLGVTDTQYF. In nucleotides, the CDR3 is TGTGCCAGCAGCTTAGGGGTGACAGATACGCAGTATTTT. Full variable domain (outside the CDR3, taken from reference TRBV11-3 and TRBJ2-3): EAGVVQSPRYKIIEKKQPVAFWCNPISGHNTLYWYLQNLGQGPELLIRYENEEAVDDSQLPKDRFSAERLKGVDSTLKIQPAELGDSAVYLCASSLGVTDTQYFGPGTRLTVL.

Only one count was recorded for this clone. The chain carries TRBV7-3 and TRBJ2-1; TRBD2 matches at 10 bases. The CDR3 has 15 amino acids. J gave up 4 bases and V 3 bases, and 3 bases lay outside the gene matches. Looked up from germline, CDR1 is SGHTA and CDR2 is FQGTGA. CDR3 sequence: CASSFGLAEYNEQFF. The CDR3, as DNA: TGTGCCAGCAGCTTCGGACTAGCGGAATACAATGAGCAGTTCTTC. The full variable domain, rest sourced from reference TRBV7-3 and TRBJ2-1, is GAGVSQTPSNKVTEKGKYVELRCDPISGHTALYWYRQSLGQGPEFLIYFQGTGAADDSGLPNDRFFAVRPEGSVSTLKIQRTERGDSAVYLCASSFGLAEYNEQFFGPGTRLTVL.

Points on this clone: Other DNA sequences of this sample code for an identical CDR3. The chain couples TRBV30 to TRBJ2-2, with 13 bases identical to TRBD2. V lost 0 bases, J lost 7 bases, and 8 bases stayed unmatched. The length of the CDR3 is 17 residues. Germline values: CDR1 GTSNPN, CDR2 SVGIG (reference sequence). The CDR3 loop is CAWSVRSLAGGGGELFF. CDR3 DNA sequence: TGTGCCTGGAGTGTACGATCACTAGCGGGGGGGGGCGGGGAGCTGTTTTTT.

The chain couples TRBV28 to TRBJ2-3; no clear D. The germline V and J ends were trimmed by 3 bases and 6 bases, with 10 bases remaining between them. Germline V CDR1 and CDR2: MDHEN, SYDVKM. There are 13 residues in the CDR3. The CDR3 DNA reads TGTGCCAGCAGTTTGAACAGTATCGATACGCAGTATTTT. It translates to CASSLNSIDTQYF.

The V call is TRBV7-2, the J call TRBJ1-1; D unclear. CDR3 length: 14 amino acids. CDR1 and CDR2 from the germline V gene are SGHTA and FQGNSA. V was clipped by 2 bases and J by 4 bases, with 11 bases between them. The CDR3 region has the DNA TGTGCCAGCAGCTTATTTGGGCAAAGCACTGAAGCTTTCTTT. It codes for CASSLFGQSTEAFF.

This clone was seen repeatedly, ten times or more. This rearrangement joins TRBV7-9 to TRBJ2-2; possible D gene TRBD1, 6 bases. Germline CDR1 reads SEHNR; CDR2 reads FQNEAQ (reference sequence). Between the trimmed V and J ends, which lost 4 bases and 5 bases, there was a span of 8 bases. The length of the CDR3 is 13 residues. This CDR3 reads CASSYRVTGELFF. DNA of the CDR3: TGTGCCAGCAGCTACAGGGTAACCGGGGAGCTGTTTTTT.

J is TRBJ2-5 and V is TRBV27; D not certain. The CDR3 spans 8 residues. Per the germline V gene, CDR1 is MNHEY and CDR2 is SMNVEV (reference sequence). V lost 7 bases, J lost 11 bases, and 5 bases lay in between. CDR3 sequence reads: CASTGQYF. Here the CDR3 DNA reads TGTGCCAGCACCGGTCAGTACTTC.

This clone has only a few counts. The chain combines TRBV15 with TRBJ2-7; 11 bases match TRBD2. The CDR3 is 17 residues long. Losses at the gene ends were 2 bases for V and 0 bases for J; bases not matched to a gene: 6. Per germline, CDR1 LNHNV and CDR2 YYDKDF (reference sequence). The CDR3 spells CATSRNLGLAGSYEQYF. CDR3 nucleotide sequence: TGTGCCACCAGCAGAAACCTCGGACTAGCGGGCTCCTACGAGCAGTACTTC. The variable domain in full, with the rest retrieved from reference TRBV15 and TRBJ2-7, is DAMVIQNPRYQVTQFGKPVTLSCSQTLNHNVMYWYQQKSSQAPKLLFHYYDKDFNNEADTPDNFQSRRPNTSFCFLDIRSPGLGDTAMYLCATSRNLGLAGSYEQYFGPGTRLTVT.